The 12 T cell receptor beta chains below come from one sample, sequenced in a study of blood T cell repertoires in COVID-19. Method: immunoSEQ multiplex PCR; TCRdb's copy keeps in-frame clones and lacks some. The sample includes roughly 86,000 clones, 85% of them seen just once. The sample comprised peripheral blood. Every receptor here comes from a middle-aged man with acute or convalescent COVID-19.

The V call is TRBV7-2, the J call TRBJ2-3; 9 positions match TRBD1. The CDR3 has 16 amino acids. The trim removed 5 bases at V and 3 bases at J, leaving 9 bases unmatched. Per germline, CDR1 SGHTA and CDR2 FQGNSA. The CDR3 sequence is CASSRSGTGLTDTQYF. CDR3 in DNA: TGTGCCAGCAGCCGTTCCGGGACAGGGTTAACAGATACGCAGTATTTT.

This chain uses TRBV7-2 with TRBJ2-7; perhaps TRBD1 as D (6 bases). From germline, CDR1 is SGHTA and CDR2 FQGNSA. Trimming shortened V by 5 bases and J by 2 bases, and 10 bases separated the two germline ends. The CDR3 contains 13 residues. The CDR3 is CASSRTGPYEQYF. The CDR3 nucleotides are TGTGCCAGCAGCCGAACAGGGCCCTACGAGCAGTACTTC. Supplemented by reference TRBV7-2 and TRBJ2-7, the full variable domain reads GAGVSQSPSNKVTEKGKDVELRCDPISGHTALYWYRQSLGQGLEFLIYFQGNSAPDKSGLPSDRFSAERTGGSVSTLTIQRTQQEDSAVYLCASSRTGPYEQYFGPGTRLTVT.

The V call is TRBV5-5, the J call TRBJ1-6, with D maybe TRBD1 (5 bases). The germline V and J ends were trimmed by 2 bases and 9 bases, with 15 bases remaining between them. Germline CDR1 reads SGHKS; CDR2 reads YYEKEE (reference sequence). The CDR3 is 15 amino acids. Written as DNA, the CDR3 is TGTGCCAGCAGCTTTGAGTTTAGGGGTGGTTCACCCCTCCACTTT. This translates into CASSFEFRGGSPLHF.

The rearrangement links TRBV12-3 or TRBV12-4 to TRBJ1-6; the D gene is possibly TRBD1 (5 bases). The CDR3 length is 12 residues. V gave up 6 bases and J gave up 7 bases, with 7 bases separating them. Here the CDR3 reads CASSPGNSPLHF. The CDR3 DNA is TGTGCCAGCAGCCCAGGGAATTCACCCCTCCACTTT.

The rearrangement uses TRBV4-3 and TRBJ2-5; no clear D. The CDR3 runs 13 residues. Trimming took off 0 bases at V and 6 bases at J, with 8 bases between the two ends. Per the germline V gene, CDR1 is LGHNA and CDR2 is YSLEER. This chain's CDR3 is CASSQDLGQTQYF. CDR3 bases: TGCGCCAGCAGCCAAGATCTTGGGCAGACCCAGTACTTC.

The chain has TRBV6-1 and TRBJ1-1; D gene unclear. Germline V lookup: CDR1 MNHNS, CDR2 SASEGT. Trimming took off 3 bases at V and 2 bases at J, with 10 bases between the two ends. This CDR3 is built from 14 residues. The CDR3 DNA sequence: TGTGCCAGCAGTGATTCGACATATAACACTGAAGCTTTCTTT. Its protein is CASSDSTYNTEAFF.

CDR3 residues: CASSLSLGIGGETQYF. CDR3 sequence (DNA): TGTGCCAGCAGCTTAAGTTTAGGGATCGGAGGGGAGACCCAGTACTTC. V gene TRBV7-9 combines with J gene TRBJ2-5; the D gene is possibly TRBD2 (6 bases). CDR3 length equals 16 residues. Trimming took off 2 bases at V and 5 bases at J, with 18 bases between the two ends. The V gene's germline CDR1 is SEHNR and CDR2 FQNEAQ (reference sequence).

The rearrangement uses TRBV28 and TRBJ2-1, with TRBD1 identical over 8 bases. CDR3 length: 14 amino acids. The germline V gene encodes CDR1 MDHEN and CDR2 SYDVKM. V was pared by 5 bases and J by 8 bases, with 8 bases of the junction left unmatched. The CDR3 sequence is CASSQDRGYDEQFF. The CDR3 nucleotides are TGTGCCAGCAGTCAAGACAGGGGTTACGATGAGCAGTTCTTC.

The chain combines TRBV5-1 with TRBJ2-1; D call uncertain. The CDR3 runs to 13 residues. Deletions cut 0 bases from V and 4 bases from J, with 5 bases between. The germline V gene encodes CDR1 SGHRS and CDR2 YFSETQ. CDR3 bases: TGCGCCAGCAGCTTGGCCAGGTACAATGAGCAGTTCTTC. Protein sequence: CASSLARYNEQFF.

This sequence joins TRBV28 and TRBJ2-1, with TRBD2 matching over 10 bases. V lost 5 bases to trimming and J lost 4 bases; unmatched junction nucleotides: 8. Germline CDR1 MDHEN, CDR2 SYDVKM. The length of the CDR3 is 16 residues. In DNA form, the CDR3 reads TGTGCCAGCAGTGCCTCTAGCGGGAGCCCTTACAATGAGCAGTTCTTC. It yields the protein CASSASSGSPYNEQFF.

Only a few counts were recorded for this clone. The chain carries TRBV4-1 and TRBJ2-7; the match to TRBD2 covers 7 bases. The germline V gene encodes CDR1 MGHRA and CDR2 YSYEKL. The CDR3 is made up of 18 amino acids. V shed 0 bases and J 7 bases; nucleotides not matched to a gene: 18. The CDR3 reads CASSQDLSTSRVGWEQYF. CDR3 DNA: TGCGCCAGCAGCCAAGACCTGTCGACTAGCCGAGTGGGTTGGGAGCAGTACTTC.

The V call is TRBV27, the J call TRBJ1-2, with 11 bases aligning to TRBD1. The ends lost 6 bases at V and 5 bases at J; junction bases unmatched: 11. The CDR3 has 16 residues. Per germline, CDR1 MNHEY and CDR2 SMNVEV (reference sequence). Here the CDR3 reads CASSIYPGQGVYGYTF. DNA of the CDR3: TGTGCCAGCAGCATCTATCCGGGACAGGGGGTATATGGCTACACCTTC.